This T cell receptor beta chain was documented in a study of CD8+ T cells in alopecia areata. Background on the study: The protocol delivered tofacitinib for 6 to 18 months, then withdrew it for 6 months. Points from the study as a whole: Scalp lesions, especially in alopecia totalis/universalis, had higher clonality than normal scalp. Among the cells sequenced in scalp samples are also the resident alphabeta T cells of normal skin.

Reverse transcribed after extraction, RNA yielded cDNA as the sequencing template. Sequencing was performed with immunoSEQ multiplex PCR; in TCRdb, only in-frame clones are kept and a portion is missing. This sample has about 190,000 clones, with around 60% found just once. This clone has only a few counts. Its antigen remains unidentified. This sample's treatment: oral pan-JAK inhibitor, 5-10 mg twice daily. From germline, CDR1 is GTSNPN and CDR2 SVGIG (reference sequence). The CDR3 length is 13 residues. V lost 4 bases to trimming and J lost 4 bases, with 14 bases between them. The gene calls are TRBV30 and TRBJ2-7; D perhaps matches TRBD1 (6 bases). The sample was CD4+ T cells sorted from blood, taken at week 4, from a patient treated with tofacitinib. The receptor's source is a human donor with alopecia areata. In nucleotides, the CDR3 is TGTGCCTGGAAGGTTCGGCAGGGGTACGAGCAGTACTTC. It yields the protein CAWKVRQGYEQYF.